In this sample, the clone carrying this T cell receptor (beta chain) turned up once. Its specificity is unknown. The sample originates from a study of cytomegalovirus exposure and HLA in healthy donors. Overall study findings and caveats: In a later analysis, an Asian-associated ancestry cluster reportedly showed fewer N-insertions than the roughly 730-donor mean. Available immune exposure information covered CMV serostatus only. Reportedly, HLA-A and HLA-B alleles of most subjects were accurately predicted from TCR beta. There was a cluster of highly shared sequence variants that was likely a sequencing artifact.

The germline gives CDR1 MNHEY, CDR2 SVGAGI. Trimming removed 4 bases from V and 2 bases from J; junction bases left unmatched: 9. The length of the CDR3 is 16 residues. A multiplex PCR was run with 60 Vbeta primers and 13 Jbeta primers. TCRdb's copy holds only in-frame clones and misses some; the assay was immunoSEQ multiplex PCR. Found here are about 200,000 clones, approximately 70% of them singletons; the top ten hold approximately 2.5%. The TCR sequence derives from a man in his forties or fifties in good health and CMV-seropositive. Source material: PBMCs. The chain has TRBV6-5 and TRBJ2-7; 9 bases fit TRBD1. The CDR3 loop reads CASSSTGTGFPYEQYF. CDR3 DNA: TGTGCCAGCAGTTCCACCGGGACAGGGTTTCCCTACGAGCAGTACTTC.